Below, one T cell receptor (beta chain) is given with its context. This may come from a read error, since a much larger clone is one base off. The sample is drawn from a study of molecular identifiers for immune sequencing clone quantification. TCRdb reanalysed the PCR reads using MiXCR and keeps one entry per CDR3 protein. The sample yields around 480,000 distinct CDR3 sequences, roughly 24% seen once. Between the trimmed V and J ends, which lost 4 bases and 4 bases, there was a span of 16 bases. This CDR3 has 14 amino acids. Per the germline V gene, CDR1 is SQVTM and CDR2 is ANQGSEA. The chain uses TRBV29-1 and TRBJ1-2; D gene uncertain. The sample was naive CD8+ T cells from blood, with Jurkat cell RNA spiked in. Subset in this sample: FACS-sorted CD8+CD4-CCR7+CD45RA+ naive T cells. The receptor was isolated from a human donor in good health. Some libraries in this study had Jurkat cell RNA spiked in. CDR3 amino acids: CSVAWSAAIYGYTF. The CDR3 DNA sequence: TGCAGCGTTGCCTGGTCTGCCGCCATCTATGGCTACACCTTC.